The rows below give T cell receptor beta chains drawn from one sample of a study of T cell changes during pregnancy in multiple sclerosis. TCRdb's table, derived via immunoSEQ multiplex PCR, lists solely in-frame clones and lacks some. The sample has approximately 74,000 clones, about 88% seen once. This sample comprised peripheral blood, obtained before pregnancy. The receptors shown here come from a female donor with multiple sclerosis, enrolled in a pregnancy study. CDR3s include the opening cysteine and the closing phenylalanine or tryptophan. Fields, in order: J gene, V gene, clone size, CDR3 protein. A row's size may be missing; if present it is once, few, many or a size class.

TRBJ2-1 TRBV18 few CASSPNGLFNEQFF
TRBJ2-1 TRBV5-1 - CASSLVGGEGNEQFF
TRBJ1-2 TRBV10-2 - CASSQRESGYTF
TRBJ1-2 TRBV10-3 - CAISMDRIGRGYTF
TRBJ2-5 TRBV19 - CASSITWTERWVETQYF
TRBJ2-7 TRBV7-9 - CATATSQGLGEQYF
TRBJ2-1 TRBV18 - CASSLAGGPHEQFF
TRBJ1-2 TRBV12-5 - CASGRTGGIGYTF
TRBJ2-7 TRBV13 - CASSLNSGRAHEQYF
TRBJ2-5 TRBV11-3 - CASSPRTGQNQETQYF
TRBJ1-5 TRBV5-6 - CASSPGSGGQPQHF
TRBJ2-2 TRBV7-9 few CASSHKKASGDRRVFF
TRBJ2-1 TRBV19 once CASSKEGGTYNEQFF